Detailed here is one T cell receptor beta chain. The data were obtained in a study of T cell responses to AZD1222 COVID-19 vaccine. TCRdb keeps only in-frame clones here, not all; method: immunoSEQ multiplex PCR. Seen here are 200,000 or so clones, about 94% observed once, and the top ten hold over 0.95%. The CDR3 loop spans 11 amino acids. CDR1 and CDR2 from the germline V gene are SNHLY and FYNNEI. Deletions cut 4 bases from V and 8 bases from J, with 8 bases between. The V call is TRBV2, the J call TRBJ1-2; D gene ambiguous. The TCR sequence derives from an adult who received the AZD1222 COVID-19 vaccine. The sequences come from peripheral blood, collected 28 days after the second AZD1222 dose. The DNA of the CDR3 is TGTGCCAGCAGTGGACTTCAGGGCTACACCTTC. As protein: CASSGLQGYTF.